Following are 26 T cell receptor beta chains from one sample sequenced in a study of T cell responses to AZD1222 COVID-19 vaccine (dated by TCRdb to about 2021). Receptors were amplified or captured by the immunoSEQ multiplex PCR assay. TCRdb took this table from immuneACCESS and kept in-frame rearrangements with V and J called. Such tables lack part of the clones; where checked against another copy, unresolved V genes explain under half of the gap, and the rest is unexplained. This sample lists under 150,000 clones; around 90% were detected once. The ten largest account for under 3% of the sample. The time point label here, explained by the study, means: about 28 days (+/-7) after the second vaccine dose. The sequencing used peripheral blood, collected 28 days after the second AZD1222 dose. These receptors were obtained from an adult who received the AZD1222 COVID-19 vaccine.

This chain links TRBV18 with TRBJ1-2; D unclear. Germline V gene data show CDR1 as KGHSH and CDR2 as LQKENI. The germline V and J ends were trimmed by 3 bases and 4 bases, with 12 bases remaining between them. This CDR3 comprises 14 residues. In DNA, the CDR3 is TGTGCCAGCTCACCCGGGGAAAATATCTATGGCTACACCTTC. This codes for CASSPGENIYGYTF.

J is TRBJ1-5 and V is TRBV19, with no clear D. CDR1 and CDR2 from the germline V gene are LNHDA and SQIVND (reference sequence). The CDR3 totals 13 residues. V lost 7 bases to trimming and J lost 0 bases, with 7 bases between them. CDR3 protein: CASNRNSNQPQHF. In DNA, the CDR3 is TGTGCCAGTAACAGAAATAGCAATCAGCCCCAGCATTTT.

This chain uses TRBV7-9 with TRBJ2-1; 10 bases are shared with TRBD1. Germline V gene lookup returns CDR1 SEHNR and CDR2 FQNEAQ (reference sequence). CDR3 size: 14 residues. The trim removed 7 bases at V and 4 bases at J, leaving 4 bases unmatched. The CDR3 coding sequence is TGTGCCAGCACCCTGGGACAGGGGTACAATGAGCAGTTCTTC. This codes for CASTLGQGYNEQFF.

The CDR3 nucleotides read TGTGCCAGCAGCGTAGGGATTTCGAACACTGAAGCTTTCTTT. Amino acids: CASSVGISNTEAFF. The chain carries TRBV9 and TRBJ1-1, with D uncertain. This CDR3 is 14 amino acids long. The germline V gene encodes CDR1 SGDLS and CDR2 YYNGEE. The V and J ends lost 0 bases and 1 base respectively, with 7 bases between them.

Details on this clone: Other DNA sequences in the sample encode the same CDR3. The chain links TRBV9 to TRBJ1-1, with D possibly matching TRBD1 (6 bases). V shed 0 bases and J shed 5 bases, with 8 bases lying between them. Germline V lookup: CDR1 SGDLS, CDR2 YYNGEE. CDR3 length: 13 residues. The CDR3 DNA reads TGTGCCAGCAGCGTAGCAGGGGATACTGAAGCTTTCTTT. It translates to CASSVAGDTEAFF.

V is TRBV18 and J is TRBJ1-2; a possible D gene is TRBD1 (5 bases). The length of the CDR3 is 14 residues. The germline CDR1 and CDR2 sequences are KGHSH and LQKENI. V lost 3 bases and J lost 4, with 12 bases in between. CDR3 in DNA: TGTGCCAGCTCACCCAAGGACACAGGCTATGGCTACACCTTC. This gives the protein CASSPKDTGYGYTF.

The genes are TRBV24-1 and TRBJ2-2; TRBD1 is a possible D gene (6 bases). Germline assignment: CDR1 KGHDR and CDR2 SFDVKD. V was shortened by 5 bases and J by 1 base, with 13 bases between the two germline ends. The CDR3 extends over 16 amino acids. This chain's CDR3 is CATSAYWTENTGELFF. In DNA form, the CDR3 reads TGTGCCACCAGTGCCTATTGGACAGAGAACACCGGGGAGCTGTTTTTT.

The genes are TRBV3-1 (or the pseudogene TRBV3-2) and TRBJ2-7; tentatively, D is TRBD1 (5 bases). Germline CDR1 reads LGHDT; CDR2 reads YNNKEL (reference sequence). The CDR3 runs to 15 residues. V lost 0 bases and J lost 5, with 14 bases in between. The CDR3: CASSQEARVGDEQYF. The CDR3 DNA follows: TGTGCCAGCAGCCAAGAAGCCCGGGTAGGGGACGAGCAGTACTTC.

The chain combines TRBV28 with TRBJ1-2; D is ambiguous. The CDR3 spans 13 residues. The V gene lost 8 bases and the J gene lost 6 bases, with 16 bases spanning the gap. The V gene's germline CDR1 is MDHEN and CDR2 SYDVKM. The CDR3 DNA reads TGTGCCAGCGCATCGGGGTTCTTTGATGGCTACACCTTC. Its translation: CASASGFFDGYTF.

The genes are TRBV2 and TRBJ1-3, with D unclear. The V end lost 5 bases, the J end lost 0 bases, and 8 bases lay between the germline ends. From germline, CDR1 is SNHLY and CDR2 FYNNEI. This CDR3 region has 14 residues. The CDR3 loop is CASSSQISGNTIYF. CDR3 nucleotide sequence: TGTGCCAGCAGTTCTCAGATCTCTGGAAACACCATATATTTT.

This chain joins TRBV9 and TRBJ1-2, with a tentative D call TRBD1 (6 bases). The V end was cut by 3 bases, the J end by 4 bases, with 22 bases between. CDR3 length: 17 residues. In germline, CDR1 is SGDLS, CDR2 YYNGEE. The CDR3 loop reads CASSASRGTKSVYGYTF. CDR3 sequence (DNA): TGTGCCAGCAGCGCCTCTAGGGGGACAAAAAGCGTCTATGGCTACACCTTC.

This chain uses TRBV2 with TRBJ2-1, with D perhaps matching TRBD2 (7 bases). V gave up 4 bases and J gave up 3 bases, with 13 bases separating them. This CDR3 has 15 residues. Per germline, CDR1 SNHLY and CDR2 FYNNEI. The CDR3: CASSVDGGLYNEQFF. The CDR3 region has the DNA TGTGCCAGCAGTGTCGACGGGGGGCTCTACAATGAGCAGTTCTTC. The full variable domain, rest sourced from reference TRBV2 and TRBJ2-1, is EPEVTQTPSHQVTQMGQEVILRCVPISNHLYFYWYRQILGQKVEFLVSFYNNEISEKSEIFDDQFSVERPDGSNFTLKIRSTKLEDSAMYFCASSVDGGLYNEQFFGPGTRLTVL.

V usage is TRBV14 and J usage is TRBJ2-1, with 7 nucleotides matching TRBD2. V dropped 3 bases and J dropped 3; count of bases not matched to a gene: 2. In germline, CDR1 is SGHDN, CDR2 FVKESK. This CDR3 region has 14 residues. CDR3 in DNA: TGTGCCAGCAGCCAGAGCGGGGTCTACAATGAGCAGTTCTTC. Translated, it gives CASSQSGVYNEQFF. Combining the CDR3 with reference TRBV14 and TRBJ2-1 gives the whole variable domain EAGVTQFPSHSVIEKGQTVTLRCDPISGHDNLYWYRRVMGKEIKFLLHFVKESKQDESGMPNNRFLAERTGGTYSTLKVQPAELEDSGVYFCASSQSGVYNEQFFGPGTRLTVL.

The rearrangement joins TRBV19 to TRBJ1-3; no definite D call. CDR3 length: 14 amino acids. Germline CDR1 reads LNHDA; CDR2 reads SQIVND (reference sequence). Between the trimmed V and J ends, which lost 8 bases and 0 bases, there was a span of 11 bases. The CDR3 reads CASGTVSSGNTIYF. The CDR3 DNA follows: TGTGCCAGTGGTACCGTCTCCTCTGGAAACACCATATATTTT.

The chain couples TRBV7-2 to TRBJ2-7, with 8 bases that match TRBD1. The J segment lost 3 bases and the V segment lost 5 bases, leaving 6 bases of the junction unmatched. Germline V gene data show CDR1 as SGHTA and CDR2 as FQGNSA. This CDR3 has 14 residues. Here the CDR3 DNA reads TGTGCCAGCAGCCTCCAGGGGGCCTACTACGAGCAGTACTTC. Translation: CASSLQGAYYEQYF.

V and J are TRBV9 and TRBJ1-2, with 7 bases lining up with TRBD1. Germline V gene data show CDR1 as SGDLS and CDR2 as YYNGEE. Trimming cost V 4 bases and J 7 bases; bases outside gene matches: 7. This CDR3 is built from 13 residues. The CDR3 sequence: CASSFTGDSGYTF. DNA of the CDR3: TGTGCCAGCAGCTTTACAGGGGACTCTGGCTACACCTTC.

The rearrangement links TRBV9 to TRBJ1-2; possibly TRBD1 for D (5 bases). Germline CDR1 is SGDLS and CDR2 is YYNGEE. This CDR3 has 15 residues. Trimming removed 4 bases from V and 4 bases from J, with 17 bases in between. CDR3 nucleotide sequence: TGTGCCAGCAGCAAACAGGTCAATGCCTTCTATGGCTACACCTTC. Encoded protein: CASSKQVNAFYGYTF.

The V and J genes are TRBV18 and TRBJ1-2; D is ambiguous. This CDR3 has 15 amino acids. Trimming took 3 bases from V and 4 from J, leaving 15 bases between them. Germline V gives CDR1 KGHSH, CDR2 LQKENI. CDR3 residues: CASSPRARDPYGYTF. The DNA of the CDR3 is TGTGCCAGCTCACCTCGCGCTCGAGATCCCTATGGCTACACCTTC.

The CDR3 protein is CASSLGYNSPLHF. The DNA of the CDR3 is TGTGCCAGCAGTTTAGGGTATAATTCACCCCTCCACTTT. V and J are TRBV12-3 or TRBV12-4 and TRBJ1-6; D not resolved. The CDR3 totals 13 residues. V lost 1 base and J lost 4, with 2 bases in between.

The chain is built from TRBV12-3 or TRBV12-4 and TRBJ2-2; TRBD1 might be the D (5 bases). V was shortened by 6 bases and J by 3 bases, with 8 bases between the two germline ends. This CDR3 contains 13 residues. In DNA, the CDR3 is TGTGCCAGCAGACAGGCGGACACCGGGGAGCTGTTTTTT. The encoded protein is CASRQADTGELFF.

About this clone: One end of the junction does not line up with germline, which may come from a read error. The V gene is TRBV13, the J gene TRBJ1-5; tentative D call: TRBD1 (5 bases). The germline CDR1 and CDR2 sequences are PRHDT and FYEKMQ (reference sequence). The CDR3 totals 12 residues. This CDR3 is CASSLGVQPQHF. For the CDR3, the DNA is TGTGCCAGCAGCCTAGGGGTCCAGCCCCAGCATTTT.

This CDR3 is CASSRGATGIWGEENEQFF. CDR3 nucleotides: TGTGCCAGCAGTCGGGGGGCGACCGGGATTTGGGGTGAGGAAAATGAGCAGTTCTTC. The chain has TRBV6-6 and TRBJ2-1, with D maybe TRBD2 (7 bases). The CDR3 is made up of 19 amino acids. Trimming took off 5 bases at V and 7 bases at J, with 30 bases between the two ends. The germline V gene has CDR1 MNHNY and CDR2 SVGAGI (reference sequence).

This chain connects TRBV4-3 to TRBJ1-2, with 8 positions matching TRBD1. Germline V gene data show CDR1 as LGHNA and CDR2 as YSLEER. The J segment lost 6 bases and the V segment lost 0 bases, leaving 15 bases of the junction unmatched. The CDR3 has 18 amino acids. The CDR3 coding sequence is TGCGCCAGCAGCCAAGACAGTCCCCCGACAGGGGTTCGGGATGGCTACACCTTC. Its translation: CASSQDSPPTGVRDGYTF.

J is TRBJ1-6 and V is TRBV7-2, with 9 positions matching TRBD1. The V and J ends lost 8 bases and 7 bases, in that order; junction bases with no gene match: 0. The CDR3 runs to 12 residues. In germline, CDR1 is SGHTA, CDR2 FQGNSA. CDR3 sequence: CASGQGNSPLHF. The CDR3 region has the DNA TGTGCCAGCGGACAGGGGAATTCACCCCTCCACTTT.

This CDR3 reads CSVTPIGGVTEAFF. In DNA, the CDR3 is TGCAGCGTTACACCAATTGGGGGGGTCACTGAAGCTTTCTTT. The chain couples TRBV29-1 to TRBJ1-1; D possibly corresponds to TRBD1 (5 bases). The ends were cut back, 5 bases at V and 4 bases at J, with 17 bases in the middle. In germline, CDR1 is SQVTM, CDR2 ANQGSEA. The CDR3 runs to 14 residues.

The rearrangement joins TRBV11-3 to TRBJ1-5; D is possibly TRBD1 (5 bases). CDR3 length: 15 residues. V was shortened by 4 bases and J by 5 bases, with 15 bases between the two germline ends. CDR1 and CDR2 from the germline V gene are SGHNT and YENEEA. The CDR3 here is CASSSQGPLHQPQHF. The CDR3 coding sequence is TGTGCCAGCAGCTCCCAGGGCCCCTTACATCAGCCCCAGCATTTT. Complete variable domain (other parts from reference TRBV11-3 and TRBJ1-5): EAGVVQSPRYKIIEKKQPVAFWCNPISGHNTLYWYLQNLGQGPELLIRYENEEAVDDSQLPKDRFSAERLKGVDSTLKIQPAELGDSAVYLCASSSQGPLHQPQHFGDGTRLSIL.